A selection of T cell receptor beta chains follows, all from one sample in a study of regulatory T cells in long-lasting Graves disease. In TCRdb, the multiplex PCR reads were re-called with MiXCR into one record per CDR3 protein. Found here are more than 400,000 distinct CDR3 sequences, 15% to 20% of them singletons; the top ten hold roughly 10%. This sample also belongs to another study, concerning T cells in Graves' hyperthyroidism and ophthalmopathy.

Specimen: peripheral blood mononuclear cells (PBMCs), collected at new diagnosis, from a patient treated with antithyroid drugs. The source is a woman aged 25 to 45 with Graves disease. The CDR3 runs from the conserved cysteine through the conserved F or W. The D gene is left open where the match is weak. Size is stated for part of the rows, as once, few or many counts, or as a class when the clone is expanded.

D gene,J gene,V gene,clone size,CDR3 DNA,CDR3 protein
-,TRBJ2-1,TRBV29-1,-,TGCAGCTCCGACTCCCCAGAAGGGGGCAATGAGCAGTTCTTC,CSSDSPEGGNEQFF
-,TRBJ1-3,TRBV11-2,few,TGTGCCAGCAGCTTAGCCCCCGACCCCAGGAGGGGGACCATATATTTT,CASSLAPDPRRGTIYF
TRBD2,TRBJ2-1,TRBV7-6,many,TGTGCCAGCAGCTTGTGGACTAGCGGGATAGAGGATGAGCAGTTCTTC,CASSLWTSGIEDEQFF
-,TRBJ1-1,TRBV4-2,once,TGTGCCAGCAGCCCTCGGGTGGGGGCGAACACTGAAGCTTTCTTT,CASSPRVGANTEAFF
-,TRBJ2-7,TRBV28,few,TGTGCCAGCGGTGCGACTGCCGCCCCCTCCTACGAGCAGTACTTC,CASGATAAPSYEQYF
-,TRBJ1-3,TRBV10-3,-,TGTGCCATCAAGGGTCCGATGGGCAGGCCAGGAGGAAACACCATATATTTT,CAIKGPMGRPGGNTIYF
-,TRBJ1-1,TRBV7-8,many,TGTGCCAGCAGCCTAGGGGGGACGACGAACACTGAAGCTTTCTTT,CASSLGGTTNTEAFF
TRBD2,TRBJ2-7,TRBV20-1,few,TGCAGTGCTAGAGCACCCTCGGGACTAGCGATTTCAAAGGGCTACGAGCAGTACTTC,CSARAPSGLAISKGYEQYF
-,TRBJ1-3,TRBV5-5,many,TGTGCCAGCAGCTTGGACGGCGACTCTGGAAACACCATATATTTT,CASSLDGDSGNTIYF
TRBD2,TRBJ2-1,TRBV29-1,many,TGCAGCGTAAGACTAGCGGGATCTGATGAGCAGTTCTTC,CSVRLAGSDEQFF
-,TRBJ2-1,TRBV7-9,few,TGTGCCAGCAGCTTAAGTACGGGGTACAATGAGCAGTTCTTC,CASSLSTGYNEQFF
-,TRBJ2-7,TRBV3-1,many,TGTGCCAGCAGCCCGTCAGCGGGTAGCTCCTACGAGCAGTACTTC,CASSPSAGSSYEQYF
-,TRBJ2-1,TRBV5-1,-,TGCGCCAGCAGCTTGGATGGGGGGCTTTCCTACAATGAGCAGTTCTTC,CASSLDGGLSYNEQFF
-,TRBJ1-5,TRBV20-1,many,TGCAGTGCTAGGGGCTTAACAGGGTATTATCAGCCCCAGCATTTT,CSARGLTGYYQPQHF
-,TRBJ1-1,TRBV9,-,TGTGCCAGCAGCGTCCACGGGCAGGATCTGACTGAAGCTTTCTTT,CASSVHGQDLTEAFF
TRBD2,TRBJ2-5,TRBV2,many,TGTGCCAGCAGTGACGCGGGGGGGGAGACCCAGTACTTC,CASSDAGGETQYF
-,TRBJ2-1,TRBV20-1,-,TGCAGTGCTAGCCCCCGAGGGAGTTACAATGAGCAGTTCTTC,CSASPRGSYNEQFF
-,TRBJ1-1,TRBV19,-,TGTGCCAGTAGTATTCTGGGCCGAAGACCCATTGAAGCTTTCTTT,CASSILGRRPIEAFF
-,TRBJ1-1,TRBV7-9,many,TGTGCCAGCAGCTTATTAACAGCCGAAGCTTTCTTT,CASSLLTAEAFF
TRBD2,TRBJ2-7,TRBV28,many,TGTGCCACCAAGACTAGCGGTATTCCCTACGAGCAGTACTTC,CATKTSGIPYEQYF
-,TRBJ2-2,TRBV3-1,many,TGTGCCAGCAGCGCTCGGGATCGGTACACCGGGGAGCTGTTTTTT,CASSARDRYTGELFF
-,TRBJ2-4,TRBV12-3/TRBV12-4,few,TGTGCCAGCAGTTTAGCTTTTTCGGGAATGGCCAAAAACATTCAGTACTTC,CASSLAFSGMAKNIQYF
-,TRBJ1-6,TRBV27,many,TGTGCCAGCAGCTCGACTGGCTCCTATAATTCACCCCTCCACTTT,CASSSTGSYNSPLHF
-,TRBJ2-7,TRBV7-7,many,TGTGCTAGCAGCTTAGGGGCCTTGGGAGGGGGCGAAGAGCAGTACTTC,CASSLGALGGGEEQYF
TRBD2,TRBJ2-3,TRBV28,many,TGTGCCAGCAGTTTCGTCAGCGGGAGTGCGGATACGCAGTATTTT,CASSFVSGSADTQYF
TRBD1,TRBJ1-2,TRBV19,-,TGTGCCAGTAGTAGCCCTAACAGGGGTCGCGGCTACACCTTC,CASSSPNRGRGYTF
TRBD2,TRBJ2-7,TRBV20-1,-,TGCAGTGCTAGCACCCCCGGGACTAGCGTCTCCTACGAGCAGTACTTC,CSASTPGTSVSYEQYF
TRBD1,TRBJ2-2,TRBV7-2,many,TGTGCCAGCAGCTTAGCCGGGACAGGGAGTAGCCGGGAGCTGTTTTTT,CASSLAGTGSSRELFF
-,TRBJ1-1,TRBV28,many,TGTGCCGGCAGTTTAAGCGAGAACACTGAAGCTTTCTTT,CAGSLSENTEAFF
-,TRBJ2-6,TRBV12-3/TRBV12-4,few,TGTGCCAGCAGTTTGGGCAGGCACTCTGGGGCCAACGTCCTGACTTTC,CASSLGRHSGANVLTF
TRBD2,TRBJ2-1,TRBV28,many,TGTGCCAGCATAGGGCGGGAGCTTAGGAATGAGCAGTTCTTC,CASIGRELRNEQFF
-,TRBJ1-3,TRBV11-2,many,TGTGCCAGCAGCTCCGGGCCTGGAAACACCATATATTTT,CASSSGPGNTIYF
TRBD1,TRBJ1-2,TRBV6-1,-,TGTGCCAGCAGAGGGGGACAGACAACTAACTATGGCTACACCTTC,CASRGGQTTNYGYTF
-,TRBJ2-5,TRBV28,many,TGTGCCAGCAGTGAAGGACCGGGGGAGACCCAGTACTTC,CASSEGPGETQYF
TRBD2,TRBJ2-1,TRBV19,few,TGTGCCAGTAGTATTTCGGGACTAGCGGGAGCGGGGTACAATGAGCAGTTCTTC,CASSISGLAGAGYNEQFF
-,TRBJ1-4,TRBV2,many,TGTGCCAGCAATATTCGTATTGCAACTAATGAAAAACTGTTTTTT,CASNIRIATNEKLFF
-,TRBJ1-1,TRBV6-2/TRBV6-3,many,TGTGCCAGCAGTTATCGCCCAGAAAGAGGAACTGAAGCTTTCTTT,CASSYRPERGTEAFF
TRBD2,TRBJ2-1,TRBV6-1,few,TGTGCCAGCAGTGGTGGAGCGGGAGGGCCTGGCAATGAGCAGTTCTTC,CASSGGAGGPGNEQFF
-,TRBJ1-6,TRBV6-2/TRBV6-3,-,TGTGCCAGCAGTTACTCGGCTGGCCATTCACCCCTCCACTTT,CASSYSAGHSPLHF
TRBD1,TRBJ2-7,TRBV2,-,TGTGCCAGCAGCTCCACCCGGGACAGTTACTACGAGCAGTACTTC,CASSSTRDSYYEQYF
TRBD1,TRBJ2-7,TRBV27,many,TGTGCCAGCAGTTTAAGGGGACAGGGAACCTACGAGCAGTACTTC,CASSLRGQGTYEQYF
TRBD1,TRBJ2-7,TRBV4-1,many,TGCGCCAGCAGCACGTCGACAGGGGACTACGAGCAGTACTTC,CASSTSTGDYEQYF
TRBD1,TRBJ1-1,TRBV19,few,TGTGCCAGTAGTCACCAAGGGGGCGCGGGCACTGAAGCTTTCTTT,CASSHQGGAGTEAFF